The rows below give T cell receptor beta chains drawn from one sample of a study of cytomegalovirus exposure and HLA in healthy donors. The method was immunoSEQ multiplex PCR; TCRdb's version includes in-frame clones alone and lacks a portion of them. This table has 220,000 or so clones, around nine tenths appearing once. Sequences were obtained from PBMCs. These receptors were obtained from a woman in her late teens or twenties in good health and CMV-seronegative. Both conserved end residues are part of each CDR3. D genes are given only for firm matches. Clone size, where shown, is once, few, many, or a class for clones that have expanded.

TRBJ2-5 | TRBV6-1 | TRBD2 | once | CASSAPSGGQETQYF | TGTGCCAGCAGTGCCCCATCGGGGGGCCAAGAGACCCAGTACTTC
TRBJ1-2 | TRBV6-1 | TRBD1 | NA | CASTWGQGDGYTF | TGTGCCAGCACCTGGGGACAGGGGGATGGCTACACCTTC
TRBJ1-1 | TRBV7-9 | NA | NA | CASSFGTGTLNTEAFF | TGTGCCAGCAGCTTTGGAACAGGGACCTTGAACACTGAAGCTTTCTTT
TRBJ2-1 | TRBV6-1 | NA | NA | CASSERRDGQLYNEQFF | TGTGCCAGCAGTGAAAGGAGGGACGGACAACTCTACAATGAGCAGTTCTTC
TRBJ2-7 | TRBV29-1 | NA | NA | CSVEGLALAPSSYEQYF | TGCAGCGTTGAAGGGCTCGCTCTAGCGCCGAGCTCCTACGAGCAGTACTTC
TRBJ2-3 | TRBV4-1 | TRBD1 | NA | CASSQAYGQDTDTQYF | TGCGCCAGCAGCCAAGCGTATGGACAGGACACAGATACGCAGTATTTT
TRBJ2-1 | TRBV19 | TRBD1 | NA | CASSPRTGGVYNEQFF | TGTGCCAGTAGCCCGCGGACAGGGGGCGTCTACAATGAGCAGTTCTTC
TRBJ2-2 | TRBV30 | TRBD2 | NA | CAWSHPFSGRYTGELFF | TGTGCCTGGAGTCACCCTTTTAGCGGGAGATACACCGGGGAGCTGTTTTTT
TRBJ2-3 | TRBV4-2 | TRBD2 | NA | CASSTGTSGGEDTQYF | TGTGCCAGCAGCACTGGGACTAGCGGGGGGGAGGATACGCAGTATTTT
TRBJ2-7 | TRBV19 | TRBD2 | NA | CASSISGRRSYEQYF | TGTGCCAGTAGTATAAGCGGGAGACGATCCTACGAGCAGTACTTC
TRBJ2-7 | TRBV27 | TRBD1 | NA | CASSRNRDSSSYEQYF | TGTGCCAGCAGCCGGAACCGGGACAGTAGCTCCTACGAGCAGTACTTC
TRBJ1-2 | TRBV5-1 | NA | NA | CASSLDSRGYGYTF | TGCGCCAGCAGCTTGGACTCCAGGGGATACGGCTACACCTTC
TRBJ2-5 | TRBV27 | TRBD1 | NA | CASSLSDGTGEETQYF | TGTGCCAGCAGTTTATCCGACGGGACAGGGGAAGAGACCCAGTACTTC
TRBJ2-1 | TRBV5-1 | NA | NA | CASSLAESSYNEQFF | TGCGCCAGCAGCTTGGCGGAGAGCTCCTACAATGAGCAGTTCTTC
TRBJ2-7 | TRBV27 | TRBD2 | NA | CASSLRSGIIYEQYF | TGTGCCAGCAGTTTACGTAGCGGGATTATCTACGAGCAGTACTTC
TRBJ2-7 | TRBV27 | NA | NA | CASSQNPGLAVSYEQYF | TGTGCCAGCAGCCAAAACCCGGGGTTAGCGGTCTCCTACGAGCAGTACTTC
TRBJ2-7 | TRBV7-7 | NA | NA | CASSLTGNYEQYF | TGTGCCAGCAGCCTAACCGGTAACTACGAGCAGTACTTC
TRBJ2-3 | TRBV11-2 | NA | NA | CASSSPLLGFTDTQYF | TGTGCCAGCAGCTCCCCACTACTAGGGTTCACAGATACGCAGTATTTT
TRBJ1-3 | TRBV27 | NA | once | CASGGPVGLGGNTIYF | TGTGCCAGCGGGGGCCCGGTGGGTTTAGGTGGAAACACCATATATTTT
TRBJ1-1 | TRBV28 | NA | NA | CASSPGERYTEAFF | TGTGCCAGCAGTCCCGGGGAGAGGTACACTGAAGCTTTCTTT
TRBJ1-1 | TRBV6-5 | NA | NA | CASSFDGGRAFF | TGTGCCAGCAGTTTCGATGGGGGCCGGGCTTTCTTT
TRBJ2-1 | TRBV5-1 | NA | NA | CASSLGDQTNEQFF | TGCGCCAGCAGCTTAGGAGACCAGACCAATGAGCAGTTCTTC
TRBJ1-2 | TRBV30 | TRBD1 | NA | CAWTLGQAFGYTF | TGTGCCTGGACGCTGGGACAGGCTTTTGGCTACACCTTC
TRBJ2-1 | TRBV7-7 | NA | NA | CASSLLARNEQFF | TGTGCCAGCAGCTTACTAGCCAGGAATGAGCAGTTCTTC
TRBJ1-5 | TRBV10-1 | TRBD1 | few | CASSGTGGNQPQHF | TGCGCCAGCAGTGGGACAGGGGGAAATCAGCCCCAGCATTTT
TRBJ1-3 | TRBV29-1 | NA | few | CSGMDRGVGNTIYF | TGCAGCGGGATGGATCGCGGGGTGGGAAACACCATATATTTT
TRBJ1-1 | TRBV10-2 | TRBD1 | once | CATRVGTANTEAFF | TGCGCCACTAGAGTCGGGACAGCGAACACTGAAGCTTTCTTT
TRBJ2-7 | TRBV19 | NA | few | CASSHTAESPYEQYF | TGTGCCAGTAGCCATACGGCGGAGTCCCCCTACGAGCAGTACTTC
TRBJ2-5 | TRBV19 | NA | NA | CASSKHLETQYF | TGTGCCAGTAGTAAACACCTAGAGACCCAGTACTTC
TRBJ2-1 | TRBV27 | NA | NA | CASFAGSSYNEQFF | TGTGCCAGCTTCGCGGGTAGCTCCTACAATGAGCAGTTCTTC
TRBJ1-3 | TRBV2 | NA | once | CASTGGVRSGNTIYF | TGTGCCAGCACTGGGGGGGTTCGATCTGGAAACACCATATATTTT
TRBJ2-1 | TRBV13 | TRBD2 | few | CASSPSGSGYNEQFF | TGTGCCAGCAGCCCTAGCGGGAGTGGCTACAATGAGCAGTTCTTC
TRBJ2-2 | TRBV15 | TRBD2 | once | CATSAPGLFTGELFF | TGTGCCACCAGCGCGCCGGGACTATTCACCGGGGAGCTGTTTTTT
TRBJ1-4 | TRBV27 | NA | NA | CASRVDSYRGKLFF | TGTGCCAGCAGGGTAGACAGTTACCGAGGAAAACTGTTTTTT
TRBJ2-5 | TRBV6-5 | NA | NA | CASSYAVEETQYF | TGTGCCAGCAGTTATGCGGTTGAAGAGACCCAGTACTTC